This section outlines one TCR beta chain sequence together with its context. The data were obtained in a study of blood T cell repertoires in COVID-19. Study context: Sources were T cells, B-cell-depleted T cells, or PBMCs; the material itself was cDNA or gDNA.

With 5 bases clipped from V and 1 base from J, the junction kept 4 bases outside the gene matches. This CDR3 is 15 amino acids long. Germline V lookup: CDR1 KGHSH, CDR2 LQKENI. The repertoire was sequenced with immunoSEQ multiplex PCR; TCRdb's copy has only in-frame clones and lacks some. The sample has just over 35,000 clones; approximately 78% are singletons. V usage is TRBV18 and J usage is TRBJ2-3; 9 bases fit TRBD1. The material sequenced was peripheral blood. The sequence was obtained from a human donor in a cohort sampled during active or convalescent COVID-19. The donor label of this sample is uncertain. The CDR3 reads CASSIDRGGTDTQYF. CDR3 nucleotides: TGTGCCAGCTCAATCGACAGGGGGGGCACAGATACGCAGTATTTT.